This TCR beta chain was captured by sequencing in a study of Ad26.COV2.S vaccination and SARS-CoV-2 variants. Specified treatment: some 20 received Ad26.COV2.S at low or high dose, single or two shots; about 5 received placebo; per-sample allocation not given. The samples were gathered on day 63 after the first injection of vaccine or placebo. Method: immunoSEQ multiplex PCR; TCRdb's copy keeps in-frame clones and lacks some. This table has about 680,000 clones, roughly 90% appearing once. CDR3 length: 14 residues. V lost 3 bases and J 1 base, leaving 10 bases between the germline ends. In germline, CDR1 is SGHRS, CDR2 YFSETQ.

Sequencing was performed on peripheral blood, taken in a trial of Ad26.COV2.S vaccine versus placebo. This sequence originates from a person aged 18-60 years who received the Ad26.COV2.S COVID-19 vaccine or a placebo. The chain employs TRBV5-1 and TRBJ1-1, with D possibly TRBD1 on 5 matching bases. The CDR3 nucleotides are TGCGCCAGCAGCTGGGGACCGTCGAACACTGAAGCTTTCTTT. Protein product: CASSWGPSNTEAFF.